This record covers a single T cell receptor beta chain. What it recognizes is unknown. V lost 2 bases, J lost 6 bases, and 3 bases stayed unmatched. Per germline, CDR1 SGHRS and CDR2 YFSETQ. The CDR3 contains 14 residues. This entry is derived from a study of T cell responses to AZD1222 COVID-19 vaccine. For the study at large: Pooling of second doses given at about 4 or about 12 weeks was done.

Study-wide results and caveats: At study baseline, merely more than 5 AZD1222 recipients were seropositive. The breadth and depth of Spike-specific TCRs increased once two AZD1222 doses had been given. Donors in the cohort were predominantly white British and more often female, and clonal diversity was possibly underestimated.

Method: immunoSEQ multiplex PCR; TCRdb's copy keeps in-frame clones and lacks some. The repertoire consists of some 150,000 clones, with 80% to 95% occurring once and the leading ten covering over 3%. This chain connects TRBV5-1 to TRBJ1-2; 11 bases align to TRBD1. The TCR sequence derives from an adult in good health. The sample in question was peripheral blood, obtained on day 0 of AZD1222 vaccination. In DNA form, the CDR3 reads TGCGCCAGCAGCTTCGGACAGGGGGCAGATGGCTACACCTTC. Translating it yields CASSFGQGADGYTF.